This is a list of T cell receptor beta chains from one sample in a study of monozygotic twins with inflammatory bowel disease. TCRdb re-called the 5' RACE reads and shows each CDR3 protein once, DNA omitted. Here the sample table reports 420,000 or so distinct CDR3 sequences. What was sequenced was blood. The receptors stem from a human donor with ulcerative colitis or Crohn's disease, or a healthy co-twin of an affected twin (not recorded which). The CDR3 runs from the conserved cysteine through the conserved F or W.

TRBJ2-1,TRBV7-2,CASSLSTSGGPSFF
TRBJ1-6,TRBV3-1,CASSQGPPLHF
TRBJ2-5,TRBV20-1,CSSGRGLVETQYF
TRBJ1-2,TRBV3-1,CASSPQGLYGYTF
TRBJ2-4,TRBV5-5,CASSLEPSGLAKNIQYF
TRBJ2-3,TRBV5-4,CASSGDSGRAGADTQYF
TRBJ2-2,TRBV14,CASSQVRGGTMFF
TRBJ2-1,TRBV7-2,CASSLLTYNEQFF
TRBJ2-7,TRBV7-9,CASSQGWRSYEQYF
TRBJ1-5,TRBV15,CATSRDFSYALRGYQPQHF
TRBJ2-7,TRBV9,CASSVGDSRGAYEQYF
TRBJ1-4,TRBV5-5,CASSLLGQGPNEKLFF
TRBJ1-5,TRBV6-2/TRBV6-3,CASRKGAGAFGNQPQHF
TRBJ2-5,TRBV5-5,CASSLGWDPGSQYF
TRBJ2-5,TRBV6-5,CASSYWTAVGETQYF
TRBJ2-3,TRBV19,CASSAGTGDTDTQYF
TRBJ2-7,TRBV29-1,CSVSWRLSSYEQYF
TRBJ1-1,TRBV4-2,CASSFDRGGRATEAFF
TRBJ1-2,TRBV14,CASSRMRAYGYTF